This TCR beta chain was recovered during a study of sequential checkpoint blockade in melanoma. The CDR3 spans 15 residues. Looked up from germline, CDR1 is MNHEY and CDR2 is SMNVEV (reference sequence). V lost 3 bases to trimming and J lost 7 bases, with 16 bases between them. Treatment described: randomized to nivolumab then ipilimumab (arm A) or the reverse (arm B). Clones were sequenced by immunoSEQ multiplex PCR, and TCRdb holds only the in-frame ones, with some missing. The table lists 25,000 to 30,000 clones, roughly 81% of them singletons. Sequenced here: CD8+ T cells sorted from blood (inferred from file names), sampled from a patient given nivolumab and ipilimumab in sequence. The chain joins TRBV27 to TRBJ2-1, with a weak D call TRBD2 (7 bases). This TCR came from a human donor with melanoma. CDR3 in amino acids: CASSFAAGAGNEQFF. The CDR3 DNA is TGTGCCAGCAGTTTTGCTGCGGGGGCTGGGAATGAGCAGTTCTTC.